The TCR beta chain under discussion was sequenced for a study of shared clonotypes between healthy human individuals. Clones were sequenced by immunoSEQ multiplex PCR, and TCRdb holds only the in-frame ones, with some missing. The table shows 1,100,000 or so clones, with 70% to 80% occurring only once. CDR1 and CDR2 (germline): MDHEN, SYDVKM. Deletions cut 3 bases from V and 0 bases from J, with 12 bases between. This CDR3 has 16 residues. The receptor comes from a man aged 18 to 30 in good health. Some clones in this sample may be carry-over from other donors' samples. The sequencing sample was made of memory CD4+ T cells from PBMCs. As for subset: CD45RA-negative fraction. The chain is built from TRBV28 and TRBJ2-4; D perhaps matches TRBD1 (6 bases). The chain's CDR3 is CASSFVGALAKNIQYF. The CDR3 DNA sequence: TGTGCCAGCAGTTTCGTGGGGGCCTTAGCCAAAAACATTCAGTACTTC.